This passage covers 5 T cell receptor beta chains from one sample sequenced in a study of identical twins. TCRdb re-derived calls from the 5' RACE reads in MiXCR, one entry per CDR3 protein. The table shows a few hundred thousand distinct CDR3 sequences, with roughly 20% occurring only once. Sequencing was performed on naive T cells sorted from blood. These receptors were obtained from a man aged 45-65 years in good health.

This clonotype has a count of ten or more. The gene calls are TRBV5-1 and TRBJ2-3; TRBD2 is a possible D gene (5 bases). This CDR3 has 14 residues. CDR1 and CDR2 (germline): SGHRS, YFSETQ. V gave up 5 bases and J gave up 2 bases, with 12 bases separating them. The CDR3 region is CASSGSEATDTQYF. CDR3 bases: TGCGCCAGCAGTGGGAGTGAGGCCACAGATACGCAGTATTTT.

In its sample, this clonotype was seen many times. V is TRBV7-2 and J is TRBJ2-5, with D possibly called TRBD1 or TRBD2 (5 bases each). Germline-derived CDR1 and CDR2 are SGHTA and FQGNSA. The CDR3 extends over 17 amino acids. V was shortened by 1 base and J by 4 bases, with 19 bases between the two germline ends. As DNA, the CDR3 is TGTGCCAGCAGCTTAGGTCGTGGCAGGGACCTACGAGAGACCCAGTACTTC. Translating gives CASSLGRGRDLRETQYF.

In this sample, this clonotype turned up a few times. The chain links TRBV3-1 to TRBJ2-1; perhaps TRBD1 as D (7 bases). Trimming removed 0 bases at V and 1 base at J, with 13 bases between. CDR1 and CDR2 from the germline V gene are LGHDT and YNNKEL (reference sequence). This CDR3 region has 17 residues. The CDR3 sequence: CASSQDAPGGSYNEQFF. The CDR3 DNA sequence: TGTGCCAGCAGCCAAGACGCTCCAGGGGGGTCCTACAATGAGCAGTTCTTC.

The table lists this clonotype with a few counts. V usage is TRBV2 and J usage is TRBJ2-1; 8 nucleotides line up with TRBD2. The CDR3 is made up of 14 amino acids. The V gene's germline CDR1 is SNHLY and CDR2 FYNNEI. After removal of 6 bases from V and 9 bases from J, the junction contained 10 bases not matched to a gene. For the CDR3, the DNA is TGTGCCAGCAGGGGGACTAGACGTCGCGGTGAGCAGTTCTTC. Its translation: CASRGTRRRGEQFF. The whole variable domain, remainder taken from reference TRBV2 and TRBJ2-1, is EPEVTQTPSHQVTQMGQEVILRCVPISNHLYFYWYRQILGQKVEFLVSFYNNEISEKSEIFDDQFSVERPDGSNFTLKIRSTKLEDSAMYFCASRGTRRRGEQFFGPGTRLTVL.

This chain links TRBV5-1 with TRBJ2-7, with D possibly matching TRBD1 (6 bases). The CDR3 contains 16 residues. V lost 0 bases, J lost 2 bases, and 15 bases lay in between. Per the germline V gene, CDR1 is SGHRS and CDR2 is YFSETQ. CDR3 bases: TGCGCCAGCAGCTTGGCCGCAGGGACACCAGCCTACGAGCAGTACTTC. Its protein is CASSLAAGTPAYEQYF.